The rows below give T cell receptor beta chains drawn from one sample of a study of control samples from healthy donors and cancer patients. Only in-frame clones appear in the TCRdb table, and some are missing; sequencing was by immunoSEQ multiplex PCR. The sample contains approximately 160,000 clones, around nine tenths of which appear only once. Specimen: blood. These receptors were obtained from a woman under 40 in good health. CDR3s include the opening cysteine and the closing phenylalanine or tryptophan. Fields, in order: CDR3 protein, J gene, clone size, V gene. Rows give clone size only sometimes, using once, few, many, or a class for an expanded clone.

CDR3 protein: CASRFGGGNYGYTF
J gene: TRBJ1-2
clone size: NA
V gene: TRBV6-5

CDR3 protein: CASSLTGADLLGNSPLHF
J gene: TRBJ1-6
clone size: NA
V gene: TRBV7-6

CDR3 protein: CASSPTGQGNSGNTIYF
J gene: TRBJ1-3
clone size: few
V gene: TRBV18

CDR3 protein: CASSSDRDTEAFF
J gene: TRBJ1-1
clone size: NA
V gene: TRBV19

CDR3 protein: CASSYSGRDSPLHF
J gene: TRBJ1-6
clone size: NA
V gene: TRBV6-2/TRBV6-3

CDR3 protein: CASTLGQANYGYTF
J gene: TRBJ1-2
clone size: NA
V gene: TRBV5-4

CDR3 protein: CASRLRDSYAGQPQHF
J gene: TRBJ1-5
clone size: NA
V gene: TRBV2

CDR3 protein: CATSDSTGTRRLGEQFF
J gene: TRBJ2-1
clone size: NA
V gene: TRBV24-1

CDR3 protein: CASRSQGAGANVLTF
J gene: TRBJ2-6
clone size: NA
V gene: TRBV5-6

CDR3 protein: CASMEVMNTEAFF
J gene: TRBJ1-1
clone size: NA
V gene: TRBV28

CDR3 protein: CASSLSLGLAAGELFF
J gene: TRBJ2-2
clone size: NA
V gene: TRBV7-6

CDR3 protein: CASSQGLMSEKLFF
J gene: TRBJ1-4
clone size: NA
V gene: TRBV4-1

CDR3 protein: CASSLYSASGSFSYEQYF
J gene: TRBJ2-7
clone size: NA
V gene: TRBV5-1

CDR3 protein: CASSLVGVGRGLSYEQYF
J gene: TRBJ2-7
clone size: NA
V gene: TRBV11-2

CDR3 protein: CASSESGLEPQYF
J gene: TRBJ2-5
clone size: NA
V gene: TRBV25-1

CDR3 protein: CASSQSTPLHEQYF
J gene: TRBJ2-7
clone size: once
V gene: TRBV27

CDR3 protein: CASSTDASYSTDTQYF
J gene: TRBJ2-3
clone size: once
V gene: TRBV11-2

CDR3 protein: CASSQDPRGGGNTIYF
J gene: TRBJ1-3
clone size: NA
V gene: TRBV4-2

CDR3 protein: CASSEGTVSNQPRHF
J gene: TRBJ1-5
clone size: NA
V gene: TRBV2

CDR3 protein: CASSRADSSTSGRADTQYF
J gene: TRBJ2-3
clone size: NA
V gene: TRBV28

CDR3 protein: CASSEPRTGDEAFF
J gene: TRBJ1-1
clone size: NA
V gene: TRBV6-1

CDR3 protein: CASSNGGRFLSGANVLTF
J gene: TRBJ2-6
clone size: NA
V gene: TRBV19

CDR3 protein: CASSRTGGNQETQYF
J gene: TRBJ2-5
clone size: NA
V gene: TRBV19

CDR3 protein: CASTNGQGYNEQFF
J gene: TRBJ2-1
clone size: NA
V gene: TRBV19

CDR3 protein: CATSRSRGETQYF
J gene: TRBJ2-5
clone size: NA
V gene: TRBV15

CDR3 protein: CASSTGLAGGLGAGELFF
J gene: TRBJ2-2
clone size: NA
V gene: TRBV5-4

CDR3 protein: CASTSWASENTGELFF
J gene: TRBJ2-2
clone size: NA
V gene: TRBV27

CDR3 protein: CASSQVSGLSGELFF
J gene: TRBJ2-2
clone size: NA
V gene: TRBV4-1

CDR3 protein: CASSPLKRADFYGYTF
J gene: TRBJ1-2
clone size: once
V gene: TRBV18

CDR3 protein: CAISLTDLNTEAFF
J gene: TRBJ1-1
clone size: NA
V gene: TRBV10-3

CDR3 protein: CASSIFGRAEYNEQFF
J gene: TRBJ2-1
clone size: NA
V gene: TRBV19

CDR3 protein: CASSLTSGRYEQYF
J gene: TRBJ2-7
clone size: NA
V gene: TRBV5-1

CDR3 protein: CASSEWFWSGGSKPDNEQFF
J gene: TRBJ2-1
clone size: NA
V gene: TRBV2

CDR3 protein: CASSVGPGSNNEQFF
J gene: TRBJ2-1
clone size: NA
V gene: TRBV9

CDR3 protein: CASSYRGEIEAFF
J gene: TRBJ1-1
clone size: NA
V gene: TRBV6-6

CDR3 protein: CASGGGYQETQYF
J gene: TRBJ2-5
clone size: NA
V gene: TRBV7-2

CDR3 protein: CATTREPSNYGYTF
J gene: TRBJ1-2
clone size: NA
V gene: TRBV6-5